The 31 T cell receptor beta chains below all came from one sample that was sequenced in a study of shared clonotypes between healthy human individuals. Sequencing was performed with immunoSEQ multiplex PCR; in TCRdb, only in-frame clones are kept and a portion is missing. This sample has a few million clones; just under 95% occur once, and the top ten carry 0.3% to 0.45%. Sequencing was carried out using naive CD4+ T cells from PBMCs. The subset denotes: CD45RA+ positively selected. The source of these receptors is a man between 18 and 35 years old in good health. Some clones in this sample may be carry-over from other donors' samples.

The chain employs TRBV4-1 and TRBJ2-1, with D possibly being TRBD2 (6 bases). The CDR3 sequence is 16 residues long. The V gene's germline CDR1 is MGHRA and CDR2 YSYEKL. Trimming stripped 2 bases from V and 9 bases from J, with 20 bases between. CDR3 DNA sequence: TGCGCCAGCAGCCAATTACCGGGACTCCCAACAAGTGAGCAGTTCTTC. The encoded protein is CASSQLPGLPTSEQFF.

V usage is TRBV10-2 and J usage is TRBJ2-1, with a weak D call TRBD2 (6 bases). Looked up from germline, CDR1 is WSHSY and CDR2 is SAAADI. Trimming took off 2 bases at V and 0 bases at J, with 8 bases between the two ends. This CDR3 has 15 amino acids. In DNA form, the CDR3 reads TGCGCCAGCAGTGAGACTAGCAACTCCTACAATGAGCAGTTCTTC. Translating it yields CASSETSNSYNEQFF.

The V and J genes are TRBV13 and TRBJ1-2; 8 bases align to TRBD1. The germline V gene has CDR1 PRHDT and CDR2 FYEKMQ (reference sequence). This CDR3 has 15 residues. Trimming at V came to 4 bases and at J to 3 bases, leaving 7 bases not matched to a gene. This CDR3 is CASSSPGQGDYGYTF. In DNA form, the CDR3 reads TGTGCCAGCAGCTCGCCCGGACAGGGTGACTATGGCTACACCTTC.

The chain combines TRBV6-1 with TRBJ1-1; perhaps TRBD1 as D (5 bases). CDR3 length: 15 amino acids. V lost 11 bases, J lost 0 bases, and 19 bases lay in between. Germline V gene data show CDR1 as MNHNS and CDR2 as SASEGT. For the CDR3, the DNA is TGTGCCGCGCCCCGTGGGGGACTCATGAACACTGAAGCTTTCTTT. Its protein is CAAPRGGLMNTEAFF.

V usage is TRBV7-2 and J usage is TRBJ1-4; weak D call: TRBD1 (6 bases). CDR3 length: 15 residues. V lost 5 bases to trimming and J lost 0 bases, with 10 bases between them. Germline CDR1 and CDR2: SGHTA and FQGNSA. The CDR3 loop is CASSENRATNEKLFF. For the CDR3, the DNA is TGTGCCAGCAGCGAAAACAGGGCAACTAATGAAAAACTGTTTTTT.

This clone occurred once. The chain has TRBV5-1 and TRBJ1-1; D gene uncertain. Germline CDR1 is SGHRS and CDR2 is YFSETQ. The CDR3 totals 16 residues. V was trimmed by 0 bases and J by 4 bases, leaving 16 bases between them. The chain's CDR3 is CASSLVTPGGSTEAFF. CDR3 nucleotides: TGCGCCAGCAGCTTGGTTACGCCCGGTGGGTCCACTGAAGCTTTCTTT.

The chain combines TRBV6-5 with TRBJ2-7; the match to TRBD2 covers 13 bases. This CDR3 is 15 amino acids long. The V gene end was trimmed by 7 bases and the J gene end by 4 bases; junction bases not matched to a gene: 7. Germline-derived CDR1 and CDR2 are MNHEY and SVGAGI. CDR3 coding DNA: TGTGCCAGCACCCGGACTAGCGGGAGACCTTACGAGCAGTACTTC. Translation gives CASTRTSGRPYEQYF.

The chain uses TRBV5-1 and TRBJ2-1, with 9 nucleotides matching TRBD1. Per the germline V gene, CDR1 is SGHRS and CDR2 is YFSETQ. With 3 bases clipped from V and 13 bases from J, the junction kept 8 bases outside the gene matches. The CDR3 runs to 13 residues. The CDR3 region is CASSYRDRAYQFF. Written as DNA, the CDR3 is TGCGCCAGCAGCTACCGGGACAGGGCCTACCAGTTCTTC.

The V call is TRBV29-1, the J call TRBJ2-1; TRBD1 matches 7 bases. Germline trimming cut 3 bases from V and 0 bases from J; bases unmatched to any gene: 5. This CDR3 is 15 amino acids long. CDR1 and CDR2 (germline): SQVTM, ANQGSEA. CDR3 residues: CSVDPGQSSYNEQFF. For the CDR3, the DNA is TGCAGCGTTGATCCGGGACAGAGCTCCTACAATGAGCAGTTCTTC.

The chain combines TRBV5-1 with TRBJ2-7; D unresolved. CDR1 and CDR2 from the germline V gene are SGHRS and YFSETQ. The CDR3 is 17 amino acids. Trimming pared 1 base from V and 0 bases from J, leaving 17 bases between. CDR3 DNA sequence: TGCGCCAGCAGCTTGAATGTAGGGCTTCGGAGCTCCTACGAGCAGTACTTC. Translated: CASSLNVGLRSSYEQYF.

In its sample, this clone was seen a few times. This CDR3 is also generated by other DNA sequences in the sample. This chain uses TRBV7-9 with TRBJ2-7, with 7 bases that match TRBD2. The CDR3 sequence is 13 residues long. From germline, CDR1 is SEHNR and CDR2 FQNEAQ (reference sequence). The ends lost 0 bases at V and 4 bases at J; junction bases unmatched: 0. CDR3 bases: TGTGCCAGCAGCTTAGCGGGGGGGTACGAGCAGTACTTC. Residues: CASSLAGGYEQYF.

This CDR3 reads CASSLFSQPNTGELFF. CDR3 DNA sequence: TGTGCCAGCAGCTTATTTTCCCAACCGAACACCGGGGAGCTGTTTTTT. The chain couples TRBV11-3 to TRBJ2-2; D unclear. This CDR3 is 16 amino acids long. V was trimmed by 2 bases and J by 0 bases, leaving 10 bases between them. CDR1 is SGHNT, CDR2 YENEEA, per germline.

This clone was observed once. The chain couples TRBV7-6 to TRBJ2-3; TRBD2 matches at 8 bases. The V segment lost 1 base and the J segment 4 bases; nucleotides outside the gene matches: 7. Germline V gene sequence: CDR1 SGHVS, CDR2 FNYEAQ. This CDR3 comprises 16 residues. CDR3 DNA sequence: TGTGCCAGCAGCTTAGGGCCAGCGGGAGTAGCAGATACGCAGTATTTT. Its translation is CASSLGPAGVADTQYF.

The chain couples TRBV5-1 to TRBJ2-1; D gene uncertain. The CDR3 extends over 15 amino acids. V gave up 4 bases and J gave up 9 bases, with 20 bases separating them. Germline V gives CDR1 SGHRS, CDR2 YFSETQ. The CDR3 DNA reads as TGCGCCAGCAGCATCACCCGGATCCCCGGCCCTGAGCAGTTCTTC. Residues: CASSITRIPGPEQFF.

This chain links TRBV19 with TRBJ1-4; D is unclear. Germline V lookup: CDR1 LNHDA, CDR2 SQIVND (reference sequence). The CDR3 is made up of 13 amino acids. Trimming removed 5 bases from V and 5 bases from J, with 9 bases in between. In DNA, the CDR3 is TGTGCCAGTAGTCCCCTCGGCAATGAAAAACTGTTTTTT. Translation: CASSPLGNEKLFF.

V and J are TRBV5-1 and TRBJ2-2; D remains ambiguous. V lost 0 bases and J lost 4, with 4 bases in between. This CDR3 comprises 13 residues. Germline assignment: CDR1 SGHRS and CDR2 YFSETQ. In DNA form, the CDR3 reads TGCGCCAGCAGCTTGGTTATCACCGGGGAGCTGTTTTTT. It yields the protein CASSLVITGELFF.

This chain links TRBV7-2 with TRBJ1-4, with 9 bases that match TRBD1. After removal of 5 bases from V and 17 bases from J, the junction contained 18 bases not matched to a gene. The length of the CDR3 is 15 residues. Germline V gene sequence: CDR1 SGHTA, CDR2 FQGNSA. CDR3 protein: CASSLRDRVFSGLFF. The CDR3 DNA is TGTGCCAGCAGCCTCCGGGACAGGGTGTTTAGCGGGCTCTTTTTT.

The rearrangement joins TRBV7-3 to TRBJ2-5; 7 positions agree with TRBD1. V gave up 4 bases and J gave up 1 base; unmatched junction bases: 6. Per the germline V gene, CDR1 is SGHTA and CDR2 is FQGTGA. The CDR3 consists of 15 residues. The CDR3 loop reads CASSSRTGLQETQYF. The DNA for the CDR3 is TGTGCCAGCAGCTCCAGGACAGGCCTCCAAGAGACCCAGTACTTC.

The chain has TRBV4-1 and TRBJ2-1; 8 nucleotides match TRBD1. The ends lost 3 bases at V and 4 bases at J; junction bases unmatched: 5. This CDR3 has 15 amino acids. Germline CDR1 is MGHRA and CDR2 is YSYEKL. The CDR3 nucleotides are TGCGCCAGCAGCCAGTCCCGGGACAGGTACAATGAGCAGTTCTTC. This sequence encodes CASSQSRDRYNEQFF.

The V call is TRBV15, the J call TRBJ2-7; possible D gene TRBD2, 5 bases. This CDR3 region has 14 residues. CDR1 is LNHNV and CDR2 is YYDKDF in the germline V gene (reference sequence). V lost 1 base and J 5 bases, leaving 12 bases between the germline ends. Here the CDR3 reads CATSRAPSRHEQYF. In DNA, the CDR3 is TGTGCCACCAGCAGAGCTCCTAGCCGCCACGAGCAGTACTTC.

To note about this clone: Compared with germline, one end of the junction differs, possibly owing to a read error. The genes are TRBV5-8 and TRBJ1-4; 8 bases match TRBD1. The CDR3 runs to 15 residues. Germline CDR1 is SGHTS and CDR2 is YDEGEE. CDR3: CASSWGQATNGKLFF. Written as DNA, the CDR3 is TGTGCCAGCAGCTGGGGACAGGCAACTAATGGAAAACTGTTTTTT.

The V call is TRBV19, the J call TRBJ1-3; no clear D. Trimming cost V 4 bases and J 1 base, with 14 bases left between them. The CDR3 is made up of 16 amino acids. From germline, CDR1 is LNHDA and CDR2 SQIVND (reference sequence). The CDR3 region is CASSKTWSDSGNTIYF. The CDR3, as DNA: TGTGCCAGTAGTAAGACATGGAGTGATTCTGGAAACACCATATATTTT.

V and J are TRBV7-2 and TRBJ1-1, with D hard to call. Per the germline V gene, CDR1 is SGHTA and CDR2 is FQGNSA. The CDR3 runs to 12 residues. Trimming took off 5 bases at V and 3 bases at J, with 7 bases between the two ends. CDR3 nucleotide sequence: TGTGCCAGCAGCGGAACCTACACTGAAGCTTTCTTT. It translates to CASSGTYTEAFF.

This rearrangement joins TRBV29-1 to TRBJ2-7; 7 bases align to TRBD2. This CDR3 comprises 14 residues. Germline trimming cut 6 bases from V and 0 bases from J; bases unmatched to any gene: 8. From germline, CDR1 is SQVTM and CDR2 ANQGSEA. The CDR3 bases are TGCAGCGTGGGGGGGACGTCGAGCTCCTACGAGCAGTACTTC. Its protein product is CSVGGTSSSYEQYF.

The V and J genes are TRBV30 and TRBJ2-1; the D gene is possibly TRBD2 (6 bases). Looked up from germline, CDR1 is GTSNPN and CDR2 is SVGIG (reference sequence). V was trimmed by 2 bases and J by 4 bases, leaving 18 bases between them. The CDR3 contains 16 residues. The CDR3 DNA is TGTGCCTGGAGTTCCCTTGGCGGGACCCCTTACAATGAGCAGTTCTTC. Translating it yields CAWSSLGGTPYNEQFF.

The chain is built from TRBV5-4 and TRBJ1-1; 9 nucleotides agree with TRBD1. From germline, CDR1 is SGHNT and CDR2 YYREEE (reference sequence). V shed 5 bases and J 3 bases; nucleotides not matched to a gene: 8. This CDR3 is built from 15 residues. In DNA, the CDR3 is TGTGCCAGCAGGCCCCCGGGACAGGGTTACACTGAAGCTTTCTTT. This sequence encodes CASRPPGQGYTEAFF.

The chain uses TRBV6-1 and TRBJ2-7; tentative D call: TRBD2 (7 bases). Between the trimmed V and J ends, which lost 3 bases and 0 bases, there was a span of 12 bases. Germline values: CDR1 MNHNS, CDR2 SASEGT. The CDR3 is 15 residues long. The CDR3 here is CASSEGGAYSYEQYF. For the CDR3, the DNA is TGTGCCAGCAGTGAGGGGGGGGCCTACTCCTACGAGCAGTACTTC.

The chain combines TRBV2 with TRBJ2-7; weak D call: TRBD2 (6 bases). The CDR3 extends over 15 amino acids. Germline CDR1 reads SNHLY; CDR2 reads FYNNEI. The V end was cut by 1 base, the J end by 7 bases, with 17 bases between. The DNA for the CDR3 is TGTGCCAGCAGTGAAGGGGCAGGAGATGCGGGGGAGCAGTACTTC. This codes for CASSEGAGDAGEQYF. Together with reference TRBV2 and TRBJ2-7, the CDR3 gives the full variable domain: EPEVTQTPSHQVTQMGQEVILRCVPISNHLYFYWYRQILGQKVEFLVSFYNNEISEKSEIFDDQFSVERPDGSNFTLKIRSTKLEDSAMYFCASSEGAGDAGEQYFGPGTRLTVT.

The rearrangement links TRBV28 to TRBJ2-2; D possibly matches TRBD1 or TRBD2 (5 bases each). CDR1 and CDR2 (germline): MDHEN, SYDVKM. The CDR3 runs 17 residues. Trimming took off 4 bases at V and 3 bases at J, with 18 bases between the two ends. The CDR3 nucleotides read TGTGCCAGCAGTTCTCCCCGGGACCAGGTTGACACCGGGGAGCTGTTTTTT. Translation: CASSSPRDQVDTGELFF.

The rearrangement joins TRBV27 to TRBJ1-1, with 10 bases identical to TRBD1. CDR3 size: 14 residues. Germline values: CDR1 MNHEY, CDR2 SMNVEV (reference sequence). V trimming: 6 bases; J trimming: 2 bases; junction bases outside the gene matches: 3. The CDR3 region has the DNA TGTGCCAGCAGGGGACAGGGGCGAAACACTGAAGCTTTCTTT. It is translated as CASRGQGRNTEAFF.

The chain is built from TRBV10-3 and TRBJ1-1; 11 positions match TRBD1. Germline CDR1 reads ENHRY; CDR2 reads SYGVKD. The junction had 4 bases not matched to a gene; V was cut back by 6 bases and J by 10 bases. The CDR3 extends over 12 amino acids. The CDR3 nucleotides read TGTGCCATCAGGGGACAGGGGGAAAGAGCTTTCTTT. This encodes CAIRGQGERAFF.